The 20 T cell receptor beta chains below were found in one sample sequenced in a study of T cell repertoires in cytomegalovirus infection. TCRdb analysed the reads with MiXCR anew, one entry per CDR3 protein. The sample consists of 250,000 to 300,000 distinct CDR3 sequences, 12% to 15% of them appearing once. The sample was PBMCs. The receptors were gathered from a human donor in good health (CMV status not recorded). Some clones in this sample may be carry-over from other donors' samples.

This clonotype was seen only a few times. The chain combines TRBV7-9 with TRBJ2-1; TRBD2 matches 9 bases. The V gene's germline CDR1 is SEHNR and CDR2 FQNEAQ (reference sequence). This CDR3 comprises 16 residues. With 7 bases clipped from V and 5 bases from J, the junction kept 12 bases outside the gene matches. The CDR3, as DNA: TGTGCCAGCATCCCATCATCAGCGGGGGGCCACAATGAGCAGTTCTTC. Translation gives CASIPSSAGGHNEQFF.

This clonotype has just a few counts. The chain is built from TRBV5-1 and TRBJ1-6, with D hard to call. Germline lookup yields CDR1 SGHRS and CDR2 YFSETQ. Trimming pared 2 bases from V and 2 bases from J, leaving 11 bases between. The length of the CDR3 is 16 residues. For the CDR3, the DNA is TGCGCCAGCAGCTTTGGCTCGGATACCTATAATTCACCCCTCCACTTT. Its translation is CASSFGSDTYNSPLHF. Full variable domain (outside the CDR3, taken from reference TRBV5-1 and TRBJ1-6): KAGVTQTPRYLIKTRGQQVTLSCSPISGHRSVSWYQQTPGQGLQFLFEYFSETQRNKGNFPGRFSGRQFSNSRSEMNVSTLELGDSALYLCASSFGSDTYNSPLHFGNGTRLTVT.

This sequence joins TRBV11-2 and TRBJ2-1, with D perhaps being TRBD1 or TRBD2 (5 bases each). CDR1 is SGHAT, CDR2 FQNNGV, per germline. Between the trimmed V and J ends, which lost 5 bases and 6 bases, there was a span of 14 bases. The CDR3 extends over 14 amino acids. The CDR3: CASSQRGSPNEQFF. In nucleotides, the CDR3 is TGTGCCAGCAGCCAGAGGGGTTCCCCCAATGAGCAGTTCTTC.

This clonotype was counted many times. This chain's CDR3 is CASSSRLAITDTQYF. DNA of the CDR3: TGTGCCAGCAGCTCTCGACTAGCCATCACAGATACGCAGTATTTT. The chain recombines TRBV11-2 with TRBJ2-3; 7 positions match TRBD2. The trim removed 4 bases at V and 2 bases at J, leaving 6 bases unmatched. The CDR3 has 15 amino acids. Germline V gene lookup returns CDR1 SGHAT and CDR2 FQNNGV.

This clonotype was seen more than once but under ten times. This sequence joins TRBV13 and TRBJ1-2; 7 bases align to TRBD1. The CDR3 sequence is 17 residues long. V shed 5 bases and J 6 bases; nucleotides not matched to a gene: 18. Germline lookup yields CDR1 PRHDT and CDR2 FYEKMQ (reference sequence). The CDR3 sequence: CASSPRTGRRSTHGYTF. The CDR3 nucleotides read TGTGCCAGCAGCCCACGGACAGGCCGCAGGAGCACACATGGCTACACCTTC.

The V and J genes are TRBV5-1 and TRBJ1-1; 7 nucleotides align to TRBD1. The V gene's germline CDR1 is SGHRS and CDR2 YFSETQ. Losses at the gene ends were 5 bases for V and 1 base for J; bases not matched to a gene: 11. The CDR3 is 16 residues long. DNA for the CDR3: TGCGCCAGCAGTCTTTTAACAGGGGCCGGGAACACTGAAGCTTTCTTT. It codes for CASSLLTGAGNTEAFF.

This clonotype appeared many times. The chain carries TRBV7-2 and TRBJ2-2; D unresolved. The V gene lost 7 bases and the J gene lost 4 bases, with 7 bases spanning the gap. Germline loops: CDR1 SGHTA, CDR2 FQGNSA. The CDR3 runs 12 residues. The chain's CDR3 is CASTLGTGELFF. CDR3 sequence (DNA): TGTGCCAGCACCCTAGGCACCGGGGAGCTGTTTTTT.

This clonotype was seen repeatedly, ten times or more. The chain is built from TRBV7-2 and TRBJ2-2; 11 positions match TRBD2. V gave up 5 bases and J gave up 5 bases; unmatched junction bases: 4. The germline gives CDR1 SGHTA, CDR2 FQGNSA. The CDR3 loop spans 15 amino acids. The CDR3 region is CASSRTSGLTGELFF. The CDR3 coding sequence is TGTGCCAGCAGCCGGACTAGCGGGTTAACCGGGGAGCTGTTTTTT.

Concerning this clonotype itself: A much larger clonotype is one base distant, so this may be a read error. The rearrangement joins TRBV5-4 to TRBJ1-6; D is unresolved. The CDR3 loop spans 15 amino acids. Germline lookup yields CDR1 SGHNT and CDR2 YYREEE (reference sequence). In DNA, the CDR3 is TGTGCCAGCAGGGAAGGAGCGAATCCCAATTCACCCCACCACTTT. Protein product: CASREGANPNSPHHF.

This clonotype has ten or more counts. V usage is TRBV20-1 and J usage is TRBJ1-2; D gene ambiguous. Per germline, CDR1 DFQATT and CDR2 SNEGSKA (reference sequence). This CDR3 region has 10 residues. V gave up 6 bases and J gave up 6 bases, with 8 bases separating them. The CDR3 protein is CSARHDGYTF. The CDR3 DNA sequence: TGCAGTGCGAGACACGATGGCTACACCTTC.

A few counts support this clonotype. The V call is TRBV28, the J call TRBJ2-3, with 8 bases lining up with TRBD2. The CDR3 totals 16 residues. Germline V gene sequence: CDR1 MDHEN, CDR2 SYDVKM. Losses at the gene ends were 3 bases for V and 0 bases for J; bases not matched to a gene: 5. The CDR3 DNA reads TGTGCCAGCAGTTTTGGTAGCGGGACTAGCACAGATACGCAGTATTTT. Translation: CASSFGSGTSTDTQYF.

This clonotype was counted at least ten times. The chain couples TRBV28 to TRBJ2-5, with TRBD2 matching over 10 bases. The CDR3 is 13 amino acids. Trimming cost V 6 bases and J 6 bases; bases outside gene matches: 4. Germline CDR1 is MDHEN and CDR2 is SYDVKM. The CDR3 DNA is TGTGCCAGCAGCCTTAGCGGGAGGAAGACCCAGTACTTC. This encodes CASSLSGRKTQYF.

This clonotype was counted ten times or more. The rearrangement uses TRBV7-6 and TRBJ1-5; perhaps TRBD1 as D (6 bases). The germline V and J ends were trimmed by 5 bases and 4 bases, with 12 bases remaining between them. The CDR3 covers 14 residues. CDR1 SGHVS and CDR2 FNYEAQ come from the germline V gene. The CDR3 DNA reads as TGTGCCAGCAGCGCCGAACAGGGAAATCAGCCCCAGCATTTT. Translated, it gives CASSAEQGNQPQHF.

This clonotype was seen ten or more times. The chain links TRBV7-2 to TRBJ2-7; D not resolved. From germline, CDR1 is SGHTA and CDR2 FQGNSA. V shed 5 bases and J shed 2 bases, with 10 bases lying between them. The CDR3 length is 13 residues. The CDR3 sequence is CASSQDGPYEQYF. The CDR3 DNA reads TGTGCCAGCAGCCAGGACGGCCCCTACGAGCAGTACTTC.

Notes on this clonotype: A much bigger clone sits one base away, suggesting this may be a read error. CDR3 region: CARSLGQDSNQPQHF. The CDR3 DNA sequence: TGTGCCAGAAGCCTAGGACAGGATAGCAATCAGCCCCAGCATTTT. V and J are TRBV7-9 and TRBJ1-5; 7 bases map to TRBD1. Unmatched junction bases numbered 8, after V lost 9 bases and J lost 0 bases. The germline CDR1 and CDR2 sequences are SEHNR and FQNEAQ (reference sequence). The CDR3 has 15 residues.

The chain's CDR3 is CASETGQGFGTGELFF. CDR3 DNA: TGCGCCAGTGAAACGGGACAGGGTTTCGGCACCGGGGAGCTGTTTTTT. This chain links TRBV5-1 with TRBJ2-2; 9 bases are shared with TRBD1. Looked up from germline, CDR1 is SGHRS and CDR2 is YFSETQ. This CDR3 comprises 16 residues. The V and J ends lost 8 bases and 4 bases, in that order; junction bases with no gene match: 12.

In its sample, this clonotype was seen many times. The V gene is TRBV7-6, the J gene TRBJ2-6, with D unclear. V gave up 5 bases and J gave up 0 bases, with 8 bases separating them. The CDR3 loop spans 15 amino acids. Germline V gene lookup returns CDR1 SGHVS and CDR2 FNYEAQ. The CDR3 nucleotides read TGTGCCAGCAGCATGGGTAACTCTGGGGCCAACGTCCTGACTTTC. This sequence encodes CASSMGNSGANVLTF.

There are many counts of this clonotype. The chain links TRBV7-2 to TRBJ1-1, with TRBD1 matching 9 bases. The trim removed 5 bases at V and 1 base at J, leaving 2 bases unmatched. This CDR3 region has 14 residues. Germline V gives CDR1 SGHTA, CDR2 FQGNSA. CDR3 residues: CASSGGQGNTEAFF. The CDR3 region has the DNA TGTGCCAGCAGCGGGGGACAGGGGAACACTGAAGCTTTCTTT.

This sequence joins TRBV29-1 and TRBJ2-7; 7 bases are a match to TRBD2. V lost 6 bases, J lost 0 bases, and 2 bases stayed unmatched. Germline-derived CDR1 and CDR2 are SQVTM and ANQGSEA. The CDR3 length is 12 residues. The CDR3: CSVGDYSYEQYF. CDR3 coding DNA: TGCAGCGTCGGGGACTACTCCTACGAGCAGTACTTC.

This clonotype appeared many times. The chain is built from TRBV5-1 and TRBJ1-5; D is perhaps TRBD1 (6 bases). Germline V gene data show CDR1 as SGHRS and CDR2 as YFSETQ. This CDR3 has 15 amino acids. The V gene lost 4 bases and the J gene lost 3 bases, with 14 bases spanning the gap. CDR3 DNA: TGCGCCAGCAGCCCGGACGGGGGGGCCAATCAGCCCCAGCATTTT. It specifies CASSPDGGANQPQHF.